A single sample gave rise to the 21 T cell receptor beta chains below, sequenced in a study of CD8 T cells in Susac syndrome. Random-hexamer reverse transcription was applied to about 0.45 to 1 ug RNA. TCRdb redid the calling of the immunoSEQ multiplex PCR reads with MiXCR, one entry per CDR3 protein. The sample records about 130,000 distinct CDR3 sequences, over 85% being singletons. Source material: CD4+ T cells from PBMCs. The origin of the receptors is a human donor in good health.

The rearrangement uses TRBV7-9 and TRBJ2-1; perhaps TRBD2 as D (5 bases). Germline lookup yields CDR1 SEHNR and CDR2 FQNEAQ (reference sequence). The CDR3 is 11 amino acids. V was clipped by 11 bases and J by 8 bases, with 13 bases between them. CDR3 in amino acids: CASGRSDEQFF. The DNA of the CDR3 is TGTGCCTCGGGAAGATCAGATGAGCAGTTCTTC.

J is TRBJ1-1 and V is TRBV3-1; D perhaps matches TRBD1 (5 bases). Trimming removed 1 base at V and 1 base at J, with 7 bases between. CDR1 and CDR2 (germline): LGHDT, YNNKEL (reference sequence). The CDR3 consists of 14 residues. The CDR3: CASSQAGTNTEAFF. The CDR3 nucleotides read TGTGCCAGCAGCCAAGCGGGGACGAACACTGAAGCTTTCTTT.

The chain joins TRBV20-1 to TRBJ2-3; no clear D. CDR3 length equals 15 residues. Germline assignment: CDR1 DFQATT and CDR2 SNEGSKA (reference sequence). V shed 6 bases and J shed 2 bases, with 18 bases lying between them. CDR3 residues: CSAEARTRSTDTQYF. The CDR3 bases are TGCAGTGCCGAAGCCCGGACCCGGTCCACAGATACGCAGTATTTT.

The V call is TRBV29-1, the J call TRBJ1-5, with TRBD1 identical over 11 bases. Germline CDR1 reads SQVTM; CDR2 reads ANQGSEA. The CDR3 has 13 residues. V shed 4 bases, J shed 6 bases, and the junction held 2 bases outside the gene matches. CDR3 nucleotide sequence: TGCAGCGTTGGGACAGGGGGCACTCAGCCCCAGCATTTT. Protein sequence: CSVGTGGTQPQHF.

This clonotype has a single count. The gene calls are TRBV18 and TRBJ1-1; D is possibly TRBD1 (5 bases). The germline gives CDR1 KGHSH, CDR2 LQKENI. Trimming left V 3 bases short and J 0 bases short, with 8 bases between. The CDR3 contains 14 residues. The CDR3 nucleotides read TGTGCCAGCTCACCGGGACTCCTGAACACTGAAGCTTTCTTT. Its protein is CASSPGLLNTEAFF.

This clonotype was detected once. The chain combines TRBV5-1 with TRBJ1-2; D not resolved. Trimming pared 0 bases from V and 4 bases from J, leaving 13 bases between. This CDR3 spans 15 amino acids. Germline V gene lookup returns CDR1 SGHRS and CDR2 YFSETQ. CDR3 DNA sequence: TGCGCCAGCAGCTTGGACCAGGCCGGTCTCTATGGCTACACCTTC. Protein sequence: CASSLDQAGLYGYTF.

This chain connects TRBV6-5 to TRBJ2-7; possible D gene TRBD1, 6 bases. The V gene's germline CDR1 is MNHEY and CDR2 SVGAGI. CDR3 length equals 14 residues. V was clipped by 7 bases and J by 2 bases, with 15 bases between them. The CDR3 here is CASTEQGRTYEQYF. The CDR3 nucleotides are TGTGCCAGCACCGAACAGGGTCGAACCTACGAGCAGTACTTC.

This chain links TRBV20-1 with TRBJ2-5; D may be TRBD1 (6 bases). The CDR3 extends over 14 amino acids. Deletions cut 3 bases from V and 3 bases from J, with 14 bases between. Germline V gene data show CDR1 as DFQATT and CDR2 as SNEGSKA (reference sequence). DNA for the CDR3: TGCAGTGCTAGCGCTCTAGGGGGTGAAGAGACCCAGTACTTC. Amino acids: CSASALGGEETQYF.

The J gene is TRBJ2-5, the V gene TRBV30; 7 bases are shared with TRBD2. This CDR3 has 14 residues. The germline gives CDR1 GTSNPN, CDR2 SVGIG (reference sequence). J was trimmed by 2 bases and V by 4 bases; bases with no gene match: 7. Here the CDR3 reads CAWNVAGLQETQYF. Written as DNA, the CDR3 is TGTGCCTGGAATGTAGCGGGTTTACAAGAGACCCAGTACTTC.

This chain connects TRBV7-2 to TRBJ1-4; D might be TRBD1 (6 bases). Trimming removed 5 bases from V and 7 bases from J, with 11 bases in between. The CDR3 runs to 13 residues. Germline values: CDR1 SGHTA, CDR2 FQGNSA. The CDR3 loop is CASSPGAGEKLFF. Written as DNA, the CDR3 is TGTGCCAGCAGCCCAGGGGCTGGTGAAAAACTGTTTTTT.

V gene TRBV28 combines with J gene TRBJ2-3, with 13 nucleotides matching TRBD2. The CDR3 sequence is 16 residues long. Germline CDR1 reads MDHEN; CDR2 reads SYDVKM. V shed 10 bases and J 4 bases; nucleotides not matched to a gene: 11. In nucleotides, the CDR3 is TGTGCCACCAAACTAGCGGGAGGGACCTGGGCAGATACGCAGTATTTT. Protein sequence: CATKLAGGTWADTQYF.

The chain carries TRBV7-8 and TRBJ1-2; the match to TRBD1 covers 9 bases. CDR1 is SGHVS, CDR2 FQNEAQ, per germline. The CDR3 extends over 14 amino acids. The V and J ends lost 0 bases and 6 bases, in that order; junction bases with no gene match: 2. CDR3 DNA: TGTGCCAGCAGCTTAGCGCGACAGGGGGATGGCTACACCTTC. It specifies CASSLARQGDGYTF.

The CDR3 protein is CASSHSARRTDTQYF. The CDR3 DNA is TGTGCCAGCAGCCATAGCGCCCGCCGCACAGATACGCAGTATTTT. J is TRBJ2-3 and V is TRBV3-1; D perhaps matches TRBD2 (5 bases). The CDR3 runs to 15 residues. Germline assignment: CDR1 LGHDT and CDR2 YNNKEL (reference sequence). V shed 3 bases and J shed 1 base, with 11 bases lying between them.

The chain employs TRBV30 and TRBJ2-7; 10 nucleotides match TRBD2. Unmatched junction bases numbered 2, after V lost 4 bases and J lost 5 bases. The CDR3 is 12 residues long. CDR1 is GTSNPN and CDR2 is SVGIG in the germline V gene (reference sequence). DNA for the CDR3: TGTGCCTGGACTAGCGGGAGTAACGAGCAGTACTTC. Protein sequence: CAWTSGSNEQYF. The variable domain in full, completed from reference TRBV30 and TRBJ2-7, reads SQTIHQWPATLVQPVGSPLSLECTVEGTSNPNLYWYRQAAGRGLQLLFYSVGIGQISSEVPQNLSASRPQDRQFILSSKKLLLSDSGFYLCAWTSGSNEQYFGPGTRLTVT.

V is TRBV20-1 and J is TRBJ2-5, with D perhaps given as TRBD1 or TRBD2 (5 bases each). The germline V and J ends were trimmed by 2 bases and 3 bases, with 16 bases remaining between them. Germline V CDR1 and CDR2: DFQATT, SNEGSKA (reference sequence). The CDR3 totals 15 residues. The CDR3 loop reads CSARSTLGVEETQYF. The CDR3 DNA reads TGCAGTGCTAGATCAACGCTGGGGGTGGAAGAGACCCAGTACTTC.

J is TRBJ1-1 and V is TRBV7-2, with no clear D. Trimming shortened V by 1 base and J by 4 bases, and 7 bases separated the two germline ends. CDR3 length: 13 residues. The germline V gene has CDR1 SGHTA and CDR2 FQGNSA. The CDR3 sequence: CASSLGGSTEAFF. CDR3 nucleotides: TGTGCCAGCAGCTTAGGTGGGTCCACTGAAGCTTTCTTT.

The chain combines TRBV20-1 with TRBJ2-3, with D tentatively TRBD2 (5 bases). In germline, CDR1 is DFQATT, CDR2 SNEGSKA (reference sequence). The CDR3 runs 14 residues. The V end was cut by 4 bases, the J end by 1 base, with 12 bases between. The CDR3 loop reads CSAMGEARTDTQYF. For the CDR3, the DNA is TGCAGTGCTATGGGAGAGGCCCGCACAGATACGCAGTATTTT.

The V and J genes are TRBV20-1 and TRBJ2-7; D call uncertain. This CDR3 comprises 15 residues. The ends were cut back, 0 bases at V and 1 base at J, with 13 bases in the middle. CDR1 is DFQATT and CDR2 is SNEGSKA in the germline V gene (reference sequence). The DNA of the CDR3 is TGCAGTGCTAGAGATACGGCCCTAAATTCCTACGAGCAGTACTTC. Translation gives CSARDTALNSYEQYF.

This sequence joins TRBV29-1 and TRBJ2-7, with unresolved D. The CDR3 sequence is 11 residues long. The germline CDR1 and CDR2 sequences are SQVTM and ANQGSEA. The V end was cut by 7 bases, the J end by 4 bases, with 11 bases between. CDR3: CSGSQGYEQYF. For the CDR3, the DNA is TGCAGCGGCAGTCAAGGGTACGAGCAGTACTTC.

The chain joins TRBV29-1 to TRBJ2-1, with TRBD1 as a possible D gene (5 bases). Germline V gene lookup returns CDR1 SQVTM and CDR2 ANQGSEA. This CDR3 region has 12 residues. The chain's CDR3 is CKGQNTYNEQFF. CDR3 sequence (DNA): TGCAAGGGGCAAAACACCTACAATGAGCAGTTCTTC.

The CDR3 is CSVGPAGGRETQYF. CDR3 DNA sequence: TGCAGCGTTGGCCCAGCGGGAGGGCGGGAGACCCAGTACTTC. This sequence joins TRBV29-1 and TRBJ2-5; 10 positions agree with TRBD2. The ends lost 4 bases at V and 5 bases at J; junction bases unmatched: 7. Germline V gene data show CDR1 as SQVTM and CDR2 as ANQGSEA. There are 14 residues in the CDR3. Together with reference TRBV29-1 and TRBJ2-5, the CDR3 gives the full variable domain: SAVISQKPSRDICQRGTSLTIQCQVDSQVTMMFWYRQQPGQSLTLIATANQGSEATYESGFVIDKFPISRPNLTFSTLTVSNMSPEDSSIYLCSVGPAGGRETQYFGPGTRLLVL.